The 18 T cell receptor beta chains below come from one sample, sequenced in a study of response to subunit inactivated influenza vaccine. TCRdb processed the RT-PCR reads anew with MiXCR; each CDR3 protein has one entry. The sample lists approximately 680,000 distinct CDR3 sequences; 15% to 19% were seen once. The sequencing used PBMCs from blood, collected 11 to 12 days after vaccination. The source of these receptors is a man aged 45 to 65 who received an inactivated influenza vaccine.

This chain links TRBV27 with TRBJ1-6; D uncertain. The V gene's germline CDR1 is MNHEY and CDR2 SMNVEV (reference sequence). The CDR3 runs to 14 residues. V lost 4 bases and J lost 4, with 8 bases in between. The CDR3 is CASSSSFYNSPLHF. The CDR3 DNA reads as TGTGCCAGCAGTTCAAGCTTTTATAATTCACCCCTCCACTTT.

The rearrangement joins TRBV15 to TRBJ2-5; D uncertain. Per the germline V gene, CDR1 is LNHNV and CDR2 is YYDKDF (reference sequence). This CDR3 is built from 13 residues. Trimming shortened V by 0 bases and J by 4 bases, and 6 bases separated the two germline ends. The CDR3 sequence is CATSRDWRETQYF. The CDR3 DNA reads as TGTGCCACCAGCAGAGATTGGCGAGAGACCCAGTACTTC.

The table lists this clonotype with a few counts. The chain has TRBV19 and TRBJ1-1; the match to TRBD1 covers 7 bases. Unmatched junction bases numbered 1, after V lost 2 bases and J lost 7 bases. The CDR3 length is 12 residues. CDR1 is LNHDA, CDR2 SQIVND, per germline (reference sequence). The CDR3 loop reads CASSIRQGEAFF. CDR3 nucleotides: TGTGCCAGTAGTATACGACAGGGTGAAGCTTTCTTT. The variable domain in full, completed from reference TRBV19 and TRBJ1-1, reads DGGITQSPKYLFRKEGQNVTLSCEQNLNHDAMYWYRQDPGQGLRLIYYSQIVNDFQKGDIAEGYSVSREKKESFPLTVTSAQKNPTAFYLCASSIRQGEAFFGQGTRLTVV.

The table lists this clonotype with a few counts. The rearrangement links TRBV5-6 to TRBJ1-3; D call uncertain. Between the trimmed V and J ends, which lost 5 bases and 4 bases, there was a span of 10 bases. The germline CDR1 and CDR2 sequences are SGHDT and YYEEEE. This CDR3 has 13 residues. The CDR3 region is CASRLGSGNTIYF. CDR3 sequence (DNA): TGTGCCAGCAGACTGGGATCGGGAAACACCATATATTTT. Complete variable domain (other parts from reference TRBV5-6 and TRBJ1-3): DAGVTQSPTHLIKTRGQQVTLRCSPKSGHDTVSWYQQALGQGPQFIFQYYEEEERQRGNFPDRFSGHQFPNYSSELNVNALLLGDSALYLCASRLGSGNTIYFGEGSWLTVV.

There are a few counts of this clonotype. V gene TRBV5-5 combines with J gene TRBJ2-3, with 11 bases fitting TRBD2. V gave up 2 bases and J gave up 4 bases; unmatched junction bases: 3. CDR3 length: 15 amino acids. The germline V gene has CDR1 SGHKS and CDR2 YYEKEE (reference sequence). The CDR3 loop reads CASSFGSGRADTQYF. The CDR3 DNA sequence: TGTGCCAGCAGCTTTGGTAGCGGGAGGGCAGATACGCAGTATTTT.

This clonotype appeared many times. The genes are TRBV29-1 and TRBJ2-1, with TRBD2 matching 11 bases. Losses at the gene ends were 6 bases for V and 7 bases for J; bases not matched to a gene: 11. The CDR3 is made up of 15 amino acids. Germline values: CDR1 SQVTM, CDR2 ANQGSEA. The CDR3 nucleotides read TGCAGCGTAAGGGGTAGCGGGAGGGCCGGGAATGAGCAGTTCTTC. Protein sequence: CSVRGSGRAGNEQFF.

The V and J genes are TRBV30 and TRBJ2-2; 9 nucleotides agree with TRBD1. The J segment lost 6 bases and the V segment lost 6 bases, leaving 11 bases of the junction unmatched. Germline CDR1 is GTSNPN and CDR2 is SVGIG (reference sequence). The CDR3 has 15 residues. CDR3 nucleotide sequence: TGTGCCTGTAGGACAGGGGAGACGTTAGCCGGGGAGCTGTTTTTT. This translates into CACRTGETLAGELFF.

V and J are TRBV6-2 or TRBV6-3 and TRBJ2-1; no definite D call. Per germline, CDR1 MNHEY and CDR2 SVGEGT. The CDR3 contains 15 residues. Between the trimmed V and J ends, which lost 8 bases and 2 bases, there was a span of 16 bases. CDR3: CASRAAPDPYNEQFF. As DNA, the CDR3 is TGTGCCAGCCGGGCCGCGCCGGACCCCTACAATGAGCAGTTCTTC.

This clonotype was counted ten times or more. The rearrangement joins TRBV7-9 to TRBJ1-2; D unclear. CDR1 SEHNR and CDR2 FQNEAQ come from the germline V gene (reference sequence). The CDR3 has 17 residues. V was trimmed by 0 bases and J by 8 bases, leaving 22 bases between them. The CDR3: CASSLANRRSMFGGYTF. The CDR3 DNA is TGTGCCAGCAGCTTAGCAAATAGAAGGAGTATGTTTGGGGGCTACACCTTC.

V gene TRBV20-1 combines with J gene TRBJ2-1, with 14 bases aligning to TRBD2. Trimming removed 3 bases from V and 4 bases from J; junction bases left unmatched: 5. The CDR3 length is 16 residues. Germline values: CDR1 DFQATT, CDR2 SNEGSKA (reference sequence). CDR3 region: CSASRLAGGWYNEQFF. The DNA for the CDR3 is TGCAGTGCTAGTCGACTAGCGGGAGGGTGGTACAATGAGCAGTTCTTC.

The chain joins TRBV6-1 to TRBJ1-5, with D possibly TRBD1 on 6 matching bases. CDR3 size: 15 residues. Trimming took 8 bases from V and 1 from J, leaving 15 bases between them. CDR1 is MNHNS, CDR2 SASEGT, per germline. CDR3 region: CASGGRRGSNQPQHF. CDR3 nucleotide sequence: TGTGCCAGCGGAGGACGGAGGGGGAGCAATCAGCCCCAGCATTTT.

The V gene is TRBV5-1, the J gene TRBJ1-2; TRBD1 agrees at 7 bases. Trimming at V came to 3 bases and at J to 7 bases, leaving 9 bases not matched to a gene. The CDR3 covers 14 residues. Germline values: CDR1 SGHRS, CDR2 YFSETQ. CDR3: CASSCAQGDCGYTF. CDR3 coding DNA: TGCGCCAGCAGCTGCGCCCAGGGGGATTGTGGCTACACCTTC. The full variable domain, with the rest looked up from reference TRBV5-1 and TRBJ1-2, is KAGVTQTPRYLIKTRGQQVTLSCSPISGHRSVSWYQQTPGQGLQFLFEYFSETQRNKGNFPGRFSGRQFSNSRSEMNVSTLELGDSALYLCASSCAQGDCGYTFGSGTRLTVV.

This chain uses TRBV4-3 with TRBJ2-2; TRBD1 or TRBD2 may be the D gene (6 bases each). Per germline, CDR1 LGHNA and CDR2 YSLEER. V shed 0 bases and J shed 2 bases, with 13 bases lying between them. CDR3 length equals 17 residues. The CDR3 loop reads CASSQDLGGGNTGELFF. CDR3 nucleotide sequence: TGCGCCAGCAGCCAAGATCTAGGGGGAGGAAACACCGGGGAGCTGTTTTTT.

V is TRBV2 and J is TRBJ2-5, with TRBD2 as a possible D gene (6 bases). The CDR3 is 14 amino acids. Trimming cost V 4 bases and J 1 base, with 10 bases left between them. Germline V lookup: CDR1 SNHLY, CDR2 FYNNEI. CDR3 sequence (DNA): TGTGCCAGCAGTGTTGGACTACCCCAAGAGACCCAGTACTTC. This codes for CASSVGLPQETQYF.

This clonotype appeared many times. This chain uses TRBV5-1 with TRBJ2-5; no firm D call. V shed 5 bases and J shed 5 bases, with 10 bases lying between them. The CDR3 has 12 amino acids. Germline-derived CDR1 and CDR2 are SGHRS and YFSETQ. CDR3 in DNA: TGCGCCAGCAGATGGGCCGGGGAGACCCAGTACTTC. Its protein is CASRWAGETQYF.

This clonotype has more than one count but fewer than ten. The CDR3 sequence: CASRQLETQYF. CDR3 DNA: TGTGCCAGCAGACAGTTAGAGACCCAGTACTTC. The rearrangement uses TRBV7-2 and TRBJ2-5; D is unresolved. Germline CDR1 is SGHTA and CDR2 is FQGNSA. V was shortened by 6 bases and J by 4 bases, with 6 bases between the two germline ends. CDR3 size: 11 residues.

This chain uses TRBV28 with TRBJ2-7; 8 bases align to TRBD2. The CDR3 contains 15 residues. The V gene's germline CDR1 is MDHEN and CDR2 SYDVKM. V lost 3 bases and J lost 1; bases outside the gene matches: 5. The CDR3 protein is CASSFSASGSYEQYF. CDR3 in DNA: TGTGCCAGCAGTTTCTCGGCTAGCGGGTCCTACGAGCAGTACTTC.

V is TRBV7-2 and J is TRBJ2-5, with 9 bases fitting TRBD1. Germline trimming cut 6 bases from V and 6 bases from J; bases unmatched to any gene: 14. The CDR3 loop spans 16 amino acids. The germline gives CDR1 SGHTA, CDR2 FQGNSA. Here the CDR3 DNA reads TGTGCCAGCAGTAAAGTCGTCGGGGACAGGGTGAAGACCCAGTACTTC. Translating it yields CASSKVVGDRVKTQYF.